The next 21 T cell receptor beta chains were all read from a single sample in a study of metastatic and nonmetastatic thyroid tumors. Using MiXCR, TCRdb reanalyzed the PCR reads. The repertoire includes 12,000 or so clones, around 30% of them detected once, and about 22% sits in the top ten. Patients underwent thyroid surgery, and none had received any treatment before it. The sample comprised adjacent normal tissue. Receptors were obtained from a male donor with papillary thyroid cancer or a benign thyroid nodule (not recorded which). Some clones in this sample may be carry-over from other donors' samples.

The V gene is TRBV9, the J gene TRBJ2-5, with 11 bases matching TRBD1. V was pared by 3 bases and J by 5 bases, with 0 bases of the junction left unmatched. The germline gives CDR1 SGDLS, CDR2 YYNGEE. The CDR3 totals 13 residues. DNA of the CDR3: TGTGCCAGCAGCGGGACAGGGGGCGAGACCCAGTACTTC. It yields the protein CASSGTGGETQYF.

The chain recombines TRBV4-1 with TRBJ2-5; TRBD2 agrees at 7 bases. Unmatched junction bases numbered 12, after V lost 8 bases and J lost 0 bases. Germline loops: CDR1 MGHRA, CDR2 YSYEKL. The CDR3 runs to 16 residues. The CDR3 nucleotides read TGCGCCAGCGGCGGGGAGGCGGGGGTCAACCAAGAGACCCAGTACTTC. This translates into CASGGEAGVNQETQYF.

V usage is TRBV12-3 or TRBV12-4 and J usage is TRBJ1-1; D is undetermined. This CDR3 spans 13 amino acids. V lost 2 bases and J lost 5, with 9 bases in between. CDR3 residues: CASSLKGRTEAFF. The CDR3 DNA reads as TGTGCCAGCAGTTTAAAGGGTCGGACTGAAGCTTTCTTT.

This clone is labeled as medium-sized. For the CDR3, the DNA is TGCAGTGCTAGGGGGGACTCCCGGGAGGCTTTCTTT. This translates into CSARGDSREAFF. This chain joins TRBV20-1 and TRBJ1-1; D is perhaps TRBD1 (5 bases). This CDR3 spans 12 amino acids. The V gene's germline CDR1 is DFQATT and CDR2 SNEGSKA (reference sequence). V was trimmed by 3 bases and J by 11 bases, leaving 16 bases between them.

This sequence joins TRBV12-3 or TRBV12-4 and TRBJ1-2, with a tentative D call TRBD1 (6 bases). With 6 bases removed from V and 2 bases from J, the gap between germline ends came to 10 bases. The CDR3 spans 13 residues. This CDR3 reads CASSTTGNYGYTF. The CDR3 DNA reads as TGTGCCAGCAGCACCACAGGGAACTATGGCTACACCTTC.

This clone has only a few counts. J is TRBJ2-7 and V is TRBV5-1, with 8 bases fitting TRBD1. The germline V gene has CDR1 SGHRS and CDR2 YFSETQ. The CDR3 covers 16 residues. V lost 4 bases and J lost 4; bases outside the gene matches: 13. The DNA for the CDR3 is TGCGCCAGCAGCAGCGGACAGGGTACGGGGTGGTACGAGCAGTACTTC. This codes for CASSSGQGTGWYEQYF.

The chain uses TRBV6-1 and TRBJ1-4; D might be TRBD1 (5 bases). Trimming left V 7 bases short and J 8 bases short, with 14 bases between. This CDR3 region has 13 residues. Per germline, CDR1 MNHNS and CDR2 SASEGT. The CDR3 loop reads CASTEGRDEKLFF. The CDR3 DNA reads TGTGCCAGCACCGAAGGGAGGGACGAAAAACTGTTTTTT.

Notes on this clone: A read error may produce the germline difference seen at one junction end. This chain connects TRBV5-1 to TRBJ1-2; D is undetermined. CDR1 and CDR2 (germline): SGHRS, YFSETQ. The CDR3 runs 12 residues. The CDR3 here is CAISPDTYGYTF. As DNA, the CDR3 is TGCGCCATCAGCCCAGACACCTATGGCTACACCTTC.

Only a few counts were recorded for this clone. The CDR3 DNA reads TGTGCCAGCAGTTACTCAGGTGCAGGGCCAAAGGCAGATACGCAGTATTTT. As protein: CASSYSGAGPKADTQYF. The chain links TRBV6-6 to TRBJ2-3; a possible D gene is TRBD1 (5 bases). Per the germline V gene, CDR1 is MNHNY and CDR2 is SVGAGI (reference sequence). The CDR3 is 17 residues long. Trimming removed 0 bases at V and 4 bases at J, with 17 bases between.

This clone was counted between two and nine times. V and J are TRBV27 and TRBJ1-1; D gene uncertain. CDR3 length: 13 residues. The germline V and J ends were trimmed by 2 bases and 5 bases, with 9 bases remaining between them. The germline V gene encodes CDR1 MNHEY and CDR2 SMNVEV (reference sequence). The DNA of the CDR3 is TGTGCCAGCAGTTTAACAGCGAGTACTGAAGCTTTCTTT. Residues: CASSLTASTEAFF.

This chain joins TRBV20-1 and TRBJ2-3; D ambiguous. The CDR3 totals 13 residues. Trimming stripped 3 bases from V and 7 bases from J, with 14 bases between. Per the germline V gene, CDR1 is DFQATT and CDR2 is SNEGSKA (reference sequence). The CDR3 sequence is CSASPQRMYTQYF. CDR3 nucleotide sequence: TGCAGTGCTAGCCCCCAACGGATGTATACGCAGTATTTT.

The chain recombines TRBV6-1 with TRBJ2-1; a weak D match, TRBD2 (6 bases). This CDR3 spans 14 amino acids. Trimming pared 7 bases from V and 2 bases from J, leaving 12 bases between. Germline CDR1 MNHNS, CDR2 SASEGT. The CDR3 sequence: CASMVGGTYNEQFF. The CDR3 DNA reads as TGTGCCAGCATGGTGGGAGGAACCTACAATGAGCAGTTCTTC.

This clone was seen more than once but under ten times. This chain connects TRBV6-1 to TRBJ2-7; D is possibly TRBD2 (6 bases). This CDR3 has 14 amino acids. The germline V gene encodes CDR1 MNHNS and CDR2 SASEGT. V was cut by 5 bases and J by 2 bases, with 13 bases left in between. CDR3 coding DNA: TGTGCCAGCAGTCTCCAGGGACTGGCCTACGAGCAGTACTTC. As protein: CASSLQGLAYEQYF.

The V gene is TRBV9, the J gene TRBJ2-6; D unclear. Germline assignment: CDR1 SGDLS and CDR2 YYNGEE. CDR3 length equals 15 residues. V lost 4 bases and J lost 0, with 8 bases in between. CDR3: CASSPQSSGANVLTF. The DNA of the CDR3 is TGTGCCAGCAGCCCCCAGAGCTCTGGGGCCAACGTCCTGACTTTC.

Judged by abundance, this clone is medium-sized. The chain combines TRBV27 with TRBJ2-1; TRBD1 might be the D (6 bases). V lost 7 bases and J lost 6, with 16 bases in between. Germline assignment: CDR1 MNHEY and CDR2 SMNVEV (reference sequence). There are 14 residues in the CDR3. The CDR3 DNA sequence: TGTGCCAGCATTCCCGACAGGACCTCCAATGAGCAGTTCTTC. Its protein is CASIPDRTSNEQFF.

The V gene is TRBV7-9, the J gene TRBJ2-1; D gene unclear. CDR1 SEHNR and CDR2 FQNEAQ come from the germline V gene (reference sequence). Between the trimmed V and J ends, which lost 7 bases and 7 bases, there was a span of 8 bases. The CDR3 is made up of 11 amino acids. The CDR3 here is CASNERNEQFF. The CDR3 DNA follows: TGTGCCAGCAACGAACGGAATGAGCAGTTCTTC. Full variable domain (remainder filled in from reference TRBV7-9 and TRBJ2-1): DTGVSQNPRHKITKRGQNVTFRCDPISEHNRLYWYRQTLGQGPEFLTYFQNEAQLEKSRLLSDRFSAERPKGSFSTLEIQRTEQGDSAMYLCASNERNEQFFGPGTRLTVL.

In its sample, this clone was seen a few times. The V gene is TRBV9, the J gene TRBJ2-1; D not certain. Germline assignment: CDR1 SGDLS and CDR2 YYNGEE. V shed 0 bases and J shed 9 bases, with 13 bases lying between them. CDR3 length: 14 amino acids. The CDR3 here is CASSVDLGEAEQFF. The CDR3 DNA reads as TGTGCCAGCAGCGTAGATCTAGGAGAAGCTGAGCAGTTCTTC.

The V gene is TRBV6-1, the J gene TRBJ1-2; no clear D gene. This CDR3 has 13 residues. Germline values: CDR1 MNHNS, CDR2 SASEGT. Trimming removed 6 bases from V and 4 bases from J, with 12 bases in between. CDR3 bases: TGTGCCAGCAGAGCCGAGCGCGCCTATGGCTACACCTTC. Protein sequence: CASRAERAYGYTF.

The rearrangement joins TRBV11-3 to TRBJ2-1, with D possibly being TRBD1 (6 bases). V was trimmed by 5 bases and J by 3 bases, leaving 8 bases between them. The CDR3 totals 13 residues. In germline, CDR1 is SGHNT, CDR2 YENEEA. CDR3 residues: CASSLDSYNEQFF. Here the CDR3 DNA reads TGTGCCAGCAGCCTGGACAGCTACAATGAGCAGTTCTTC. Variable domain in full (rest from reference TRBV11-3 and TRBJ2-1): EAGVVQSPRYKIIEKKQPVAFWCNPISGHNTLYWYLQNLGQGPELLIRYENEEAVDDSQLPKDRFSAERLKGVDSTLKIQPAELGDSAVYLCASSLDSYNEQFFGPGTRLTVL.

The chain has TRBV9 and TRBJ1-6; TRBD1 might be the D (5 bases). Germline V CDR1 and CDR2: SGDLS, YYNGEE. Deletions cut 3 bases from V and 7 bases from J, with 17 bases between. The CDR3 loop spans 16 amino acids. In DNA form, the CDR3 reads TGTGCCAGCAGCGCACACCCTGGGAGGGGCAATTCACCCCTCCACTTT. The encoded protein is CASSAHPGRGNSPLHF.

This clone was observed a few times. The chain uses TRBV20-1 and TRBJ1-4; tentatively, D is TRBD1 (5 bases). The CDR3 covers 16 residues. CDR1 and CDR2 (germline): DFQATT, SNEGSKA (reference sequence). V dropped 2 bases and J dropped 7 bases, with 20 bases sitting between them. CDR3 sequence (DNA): TGCAGTGCTAGATGGCCTGCCTCGGGGGGTGTTGAAAAACTGTTTTTT. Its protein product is CSARWPASGGVEKLFF.